These 8 T cell receptor beta chains came from one sample sequenced in a study of blood T cell repertoires in COVID-19. Assay used: immunoSEQ multiplex PCR; TCRdb lists only in-frame clones, some missing. The sample gives roughly 160,000 clones, under 90% of which show up once; about 10% is in the top ten. The specimen sequenced was peripheral blood. These TCRs come from a woman of 80 years or more with active or convalescent COVID-19.

The V call is TRBV1, the J call TRBJ2-1; the D call of TRBD2 is as the table states it, not checked on the DNA. TRBV1 represents a pseudogene. This CDR3 is built from 17 residues. CDR3 in amino acids: CTSRGTSGTLSYNEQFF. The CDR3 nucleotides read TGCACCAGCAGGGGGACTAGCGGGACTCTCTCCTACAATGAGCAGTTCTTC.

The chain is built from TRBV28 and TRBJ1-2; D is uncertain. CDR1 is MDHEN, CDR2 SYDVKM, per germline. Trimming cost V 4 bases and J 2 bases, with 2 bases left between them. This CDR3 contains 11 residues. The DNA for the CDR3 is TGTGCCAGCAGTTCGAACTATGGCTACACCTTC. Residues: CASSSNYGYTF.

This sequence joins TRBV5-4 and TRBJ1-3; D not certain. V was pared by 0 bases and J by 4 bases, with 11 bases between. The CDR3 consists of 15 residues. Per the germline V gene, CDR1 is SGHNT and CDR2 is YYREEE (reference sequence). The CDR3 loop reads CASSLGGAQGNTIYF. CDR3 bases: TGTGCCAGCAGCTTGGGCGGAGCCCAGGGAAACACCATATATTTT.

The genes are TRBV6-5 and TRBJ1-3, with a weak D call TRBD1 (6 bases). Trimming removed 7 bases at V and 3 bases at J, with 16 bases between. The CDR3 is 15 residues long. CDR1 MNHEY and CDR2 SVGAGI come from the germline V gene. The CDR3 region is CASTEGGAGGNTIYF. DNA of the CDR3: TGTGCCAGCACGGAAGGGGGGGCTGGTGGAAACACCATATATTTT.

V usage is TRBV7-9 and J usage is TRBJ1-2; a weak D match, TRBD1 (6 bases). V was clipped by 0 bases and J by 5 bases, with 10 bases between them. This CDR3 comprises 14 residues. Germline CDR1 is SEHNR and CDR2 is FQNEAQ (reference sequence). The CDR3 here is CASSLAEQGYGYTF. CDR3 coding DNA: TGTGCCAGCAGCTTAGCTGAACAGGGTTATGGCTACACCTTC. The full variable domain, completed using reference TRBV7-9 and TRBJ1-2, is DTGVSQNPRHKITKRGQNVTFRCDPISEHNRLYWYRQTLGQGPEFLTYFQNEAQLEKSRLLSDRFSAERPKGSFSTLEIQRTEQGDSAMYLCASSLAEQGYGYTFGSGTRLTVV.

Concerning this clone: Other DNA sequences in the same sample also yield this CDR3. The rearrangement joins TRBV2 to TRBJ1-4; possibly TRBD1 for D (6 bases). V lost 7 bases, J lost 8 bases, and 11 bases lay in between. The CDR3 sequence is 12 residues long. Germline V gene data show CDR1 as SNHLY and CDR2 as FYNNEI. The CDR3 sequence: CASNREGEKLFF. CDR3 bases: TGTGCCAGCAACAGGGAGGGGGAAAAACTGTTTTTT. Full variable domain (remainder filled in from reference TRBV2 and TRBJ1-4): EPEVTQTPSHQVTQMGQEVILRCVPISNHLYFYWYRQILGQKVEFLVSFYNNEISEKSEIFDDQFSVERPDGSNFTLKIRSTKLEDSAMYFCASNREGEKLFFGSGTQLSVL.

The chain carries TRBV27 and TRBJ2-1, with 10 bases lining up with TRBD2. CDR1 and CDR2 (germline): MNHEY, SMNVEV (reference sequence). This CDR3 has 16 amino acids. V lost 3 bases, J lost 8 bases, and 10 bases stayed unmatched. This CDR3 reads CASSFPASGRGYEQFF. The CDR3 DNA reads TGTGCCAGCAGTTTTCCGGCTAGCGGGAGAGGGTATGAGCAGTTCTTC.

This clone turned up a few times. The J gene is TRBJ1-2, the V gene TRBV5-6, with 7 positions matching TRBD1. Trimming cost V 4 bases and J 7 bases; bases outside gene matches: 10. The germline V gene has CDR1 SGHDT and CDR2 YYEEEE. This CDR3 is 14 amino acids long. CDR3 sequence: CASSRSGTDRGYTF. CDR3 sequence (DNA): TGTGCCAGCAGCAGATCCGGGACAGATCGTGGCTACACCTTC.